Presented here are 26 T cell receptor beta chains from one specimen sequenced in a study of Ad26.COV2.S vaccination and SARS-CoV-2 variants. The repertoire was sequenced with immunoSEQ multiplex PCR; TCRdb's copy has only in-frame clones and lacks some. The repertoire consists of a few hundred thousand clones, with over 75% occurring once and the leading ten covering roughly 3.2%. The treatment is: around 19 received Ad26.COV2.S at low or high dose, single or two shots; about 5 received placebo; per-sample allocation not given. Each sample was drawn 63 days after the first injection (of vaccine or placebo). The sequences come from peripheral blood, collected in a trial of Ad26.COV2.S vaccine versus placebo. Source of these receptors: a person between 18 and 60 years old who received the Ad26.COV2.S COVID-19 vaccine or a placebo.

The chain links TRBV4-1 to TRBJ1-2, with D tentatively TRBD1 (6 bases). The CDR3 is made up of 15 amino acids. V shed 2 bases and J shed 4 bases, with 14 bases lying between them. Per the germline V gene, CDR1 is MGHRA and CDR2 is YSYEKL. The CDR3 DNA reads TGCGCCAGCAGCCAACCTGCCGGACAGATCTATGGCTACACCTTC. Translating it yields CASSQPAGQIYGYTF.

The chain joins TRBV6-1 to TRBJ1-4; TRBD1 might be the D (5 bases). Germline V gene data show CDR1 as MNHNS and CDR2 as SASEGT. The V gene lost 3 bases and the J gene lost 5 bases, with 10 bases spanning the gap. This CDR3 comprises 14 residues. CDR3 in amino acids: CASSDSGGNEKLFF. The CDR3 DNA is TGTGCCAGCAGTGATTCGGGGGGGAATGAAAAACTGTTTTTT.

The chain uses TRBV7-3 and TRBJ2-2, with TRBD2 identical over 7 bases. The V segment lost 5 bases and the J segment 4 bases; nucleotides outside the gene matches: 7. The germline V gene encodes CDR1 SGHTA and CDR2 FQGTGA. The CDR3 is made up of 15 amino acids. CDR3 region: CASSLSGVITGELFF. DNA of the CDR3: TGTGCCAGCAGCCTCAGCGGGGTCATCACCGGGGAGCTGTTTTTT. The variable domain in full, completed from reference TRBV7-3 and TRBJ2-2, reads GAGVSQTPSNKVTEKGKYVELRCDPISGHTALYWYRQSLGQGPEFLIYFQGTGAADDSGLPNDRFFAVRPEGSVSTLKIQRTERGDSAVYLCASSLSGVITGELFFGEGSRLTVL.

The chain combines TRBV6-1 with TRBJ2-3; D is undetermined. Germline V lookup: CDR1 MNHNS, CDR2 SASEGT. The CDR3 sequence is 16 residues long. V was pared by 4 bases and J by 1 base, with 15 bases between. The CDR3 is CASSGFSRRGTDTQYF. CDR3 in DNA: TGTGCCAGCAGTGGGTTCAGTCGTCGGGGCACAGATACGCAGTATTTT.

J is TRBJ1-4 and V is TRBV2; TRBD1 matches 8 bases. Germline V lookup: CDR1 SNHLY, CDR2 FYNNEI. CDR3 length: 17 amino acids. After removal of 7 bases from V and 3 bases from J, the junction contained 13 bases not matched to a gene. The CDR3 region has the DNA TGTGCCAGCATGGGACAGGCTAGACGCGGCGCTAATGAAAAACTGTTTTTT. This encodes CASMGQARRGANEKLFF.

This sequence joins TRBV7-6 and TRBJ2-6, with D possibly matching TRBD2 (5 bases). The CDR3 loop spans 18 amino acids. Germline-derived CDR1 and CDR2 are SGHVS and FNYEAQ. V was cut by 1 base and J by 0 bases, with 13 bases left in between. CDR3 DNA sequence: TGTGCCAGCAGCTTAGGCGGGCCCAGTCCCTCTGGGGCCAACGTCCTGACTTTC. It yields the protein CASSLGGPSPSGANVLTF. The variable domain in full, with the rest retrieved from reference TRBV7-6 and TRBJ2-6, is GAGVSQSPRYKVTKRGQDVALRCDPISGHVSLYWYRQALGQGPEFLTYFNYEAQQDKSGLPNDRFSAERPEGSISTLTIQRTEQRDSAMYRCASSLGGPSPSGANVLTFGAGSRLTVL.

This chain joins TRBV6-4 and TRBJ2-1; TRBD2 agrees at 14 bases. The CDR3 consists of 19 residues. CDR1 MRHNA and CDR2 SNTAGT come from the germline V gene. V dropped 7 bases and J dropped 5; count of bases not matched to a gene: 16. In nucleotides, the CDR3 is TGTGCCAGCACGCCGAAAAAGGGACTAGCGGGGGTAATGAACAATGAGCAGTTCTTC. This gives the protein CASTPKKGLAGVMNNEQFF.

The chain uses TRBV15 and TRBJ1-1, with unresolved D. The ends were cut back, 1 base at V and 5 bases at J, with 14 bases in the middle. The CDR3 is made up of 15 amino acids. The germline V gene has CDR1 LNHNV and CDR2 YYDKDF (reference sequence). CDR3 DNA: TGTGCCACCAGCAGAGGTTGGGAGTCTCTGACTGAAGCTTTCTTT. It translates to CATSRGWESLTEAFF. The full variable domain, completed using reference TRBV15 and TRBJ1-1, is DAMVIQNPRYQVTQFGKPVTLSCSQTLNHNVMYWYQQKSSQAPKLLFHYYDKDFNNEADTPDNFQSRRPNTSFCFLDIRSPGLGDTAMYLCATSRGWESLTEAFFGQGTRLTVV.

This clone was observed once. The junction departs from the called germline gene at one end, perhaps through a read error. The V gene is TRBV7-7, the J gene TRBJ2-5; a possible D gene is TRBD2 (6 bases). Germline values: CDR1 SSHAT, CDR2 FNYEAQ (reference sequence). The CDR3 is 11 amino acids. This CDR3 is CASSSTGGQYF. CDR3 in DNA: TGTGCTAGCAGCTCCACCGGGGGCCAGTACTTC.

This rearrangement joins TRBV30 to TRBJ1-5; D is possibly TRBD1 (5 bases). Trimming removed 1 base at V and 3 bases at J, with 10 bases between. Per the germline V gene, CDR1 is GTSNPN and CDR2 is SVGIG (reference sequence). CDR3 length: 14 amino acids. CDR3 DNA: TGTGCCTGGAGTGCGGGACCATCCAATCAGCCCCAGCATTTT. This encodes CAWSAGPSNQPQHF.

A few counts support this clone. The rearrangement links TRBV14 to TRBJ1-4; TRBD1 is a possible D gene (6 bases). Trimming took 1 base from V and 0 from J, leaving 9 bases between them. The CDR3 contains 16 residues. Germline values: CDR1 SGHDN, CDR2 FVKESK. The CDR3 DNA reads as TGTGCCAGCAGCCAAGTGGACAGTGCAACTAATGAAAAACTGTTTTTT. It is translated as CASSQVDSATNEKLFF.

The CDR3 sequence: CASSESGGRGTEAFF. The CDR3 DNA sequence: TGTGCCAGCAGTGAATCTGGGGGCAGAGGTACTGAAGCTTTCTTT. J is TRBJ1-1 and V is TRBV25-1; perhaps TRBD1 as D (6 bases). The germline V gene encodes CDR1 MGHDK and CDR2 SYGVNS. Trimming cost V 1 base and J 5 bases, with 14 bases left between them. This CDR3 contains 15 residues.

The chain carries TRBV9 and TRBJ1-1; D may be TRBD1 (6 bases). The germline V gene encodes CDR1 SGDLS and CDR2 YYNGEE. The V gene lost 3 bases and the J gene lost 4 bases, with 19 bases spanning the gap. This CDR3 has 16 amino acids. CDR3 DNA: TGTGCCAGCAGCGAGGGGGAGGACCCCGGAAGCACTGAAGCTTTCTTT. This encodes CASSEGEDPGSTEAFF.

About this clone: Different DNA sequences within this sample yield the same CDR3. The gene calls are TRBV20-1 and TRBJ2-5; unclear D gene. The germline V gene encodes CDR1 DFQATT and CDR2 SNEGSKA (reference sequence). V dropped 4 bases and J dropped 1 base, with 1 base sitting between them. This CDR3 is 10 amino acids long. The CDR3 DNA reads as TGCAGTGCTACCCAAGAGACCCAGTACTTC. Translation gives CSATQETQYF.

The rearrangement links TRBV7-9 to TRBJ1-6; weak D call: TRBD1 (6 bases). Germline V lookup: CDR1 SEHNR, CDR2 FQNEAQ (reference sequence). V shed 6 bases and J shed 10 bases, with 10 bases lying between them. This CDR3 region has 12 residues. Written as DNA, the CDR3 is TGTGCCAGCAGTAACAGGGAATCACCCCTCCACTTT. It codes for CASSNRESPLHF.

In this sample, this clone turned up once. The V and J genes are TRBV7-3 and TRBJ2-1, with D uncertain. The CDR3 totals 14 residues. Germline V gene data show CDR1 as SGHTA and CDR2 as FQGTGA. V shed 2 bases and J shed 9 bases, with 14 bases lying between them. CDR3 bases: TGTGCCAGCAGCTTAGGCTCTAAGAGGAGTGAGCAGTTCTTC. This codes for CASSLGSKRSEQFF. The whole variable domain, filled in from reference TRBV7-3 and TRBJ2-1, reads GAGVSQTPSNKVTEKGKYVELRCDPISGHTALYWYRQSLGQGPEFLIYFQGTGAADDSGLPNDRFFAVRPEGSVSTLKIQRTERGDSAVYLCASSLGSKRSEQFFGPGTRLTVL.

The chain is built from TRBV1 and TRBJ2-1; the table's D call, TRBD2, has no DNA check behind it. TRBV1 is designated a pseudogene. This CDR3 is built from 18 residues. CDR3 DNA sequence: TGCACCAGCAGCCAAGGCGGGACTAGCGGGGACTCCTACAATGAGCAGTTCTTC. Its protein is CTSSQGGTSGDSYNEQFF.

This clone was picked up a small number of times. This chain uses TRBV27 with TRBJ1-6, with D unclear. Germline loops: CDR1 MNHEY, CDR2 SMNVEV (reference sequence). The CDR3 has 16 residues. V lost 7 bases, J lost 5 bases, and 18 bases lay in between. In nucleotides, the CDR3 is TGTGCCAGCAAAGGGAGCTGGACTCGGGATAATTCACCCCTCCACTTT. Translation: CASKGSWTRDNSPLHF.

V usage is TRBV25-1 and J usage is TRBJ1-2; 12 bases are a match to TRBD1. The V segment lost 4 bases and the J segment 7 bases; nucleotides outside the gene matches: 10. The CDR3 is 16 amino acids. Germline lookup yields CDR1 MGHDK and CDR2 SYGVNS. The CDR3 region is CASSGGTGGTSLGYTF. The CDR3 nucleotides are TGTGCCAGCAGTGGGGGGACAGGGGGCACCTCGCTTGGCTACACCTTC.

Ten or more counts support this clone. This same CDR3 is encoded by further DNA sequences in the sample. This CDR3 is CASSDSSGGANEQFF. The CDR3 coding sequence is TGTGCCAGCAGTGACTCTAGCGGGGGGGCCAATGAGCAGTTCTTC. The chain combines TRBV6-4 with TRBJ2-1; 11 bases are shared with TRBD2. In germline, CDR1 is MRHNA, CDR2 SNTAGT. CDR3 length: 15 residues. V dropped 0 bases and J dropped 6; count of bases not matched to a gene: 1.

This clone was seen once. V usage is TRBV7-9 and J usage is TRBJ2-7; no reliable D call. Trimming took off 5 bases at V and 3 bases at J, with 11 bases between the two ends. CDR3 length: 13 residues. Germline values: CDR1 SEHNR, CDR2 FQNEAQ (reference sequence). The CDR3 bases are TGTGCCAGCAGCGCAGCCCCAATCTACGAGCAGTACTTC. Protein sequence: CASSAAPIYEQYF.

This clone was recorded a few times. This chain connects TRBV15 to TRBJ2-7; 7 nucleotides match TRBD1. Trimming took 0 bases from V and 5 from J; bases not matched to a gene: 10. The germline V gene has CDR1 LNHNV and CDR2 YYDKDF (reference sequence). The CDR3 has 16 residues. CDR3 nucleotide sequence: TGTGCCACCAGCAGAGATCGAAGACAGGGCGTGAACGAGCAGTACTTC. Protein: CATSRDRRQGVNEQYF.

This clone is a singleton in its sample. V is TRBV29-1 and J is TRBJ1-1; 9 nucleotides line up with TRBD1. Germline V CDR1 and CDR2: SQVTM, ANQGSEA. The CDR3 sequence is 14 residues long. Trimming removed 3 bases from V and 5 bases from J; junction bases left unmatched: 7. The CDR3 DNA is TGCAGCGTTGACGTTTCGGGACAGGGAACTGAAGCTTTCTTT. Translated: CSVDVSGQGTEAFF.

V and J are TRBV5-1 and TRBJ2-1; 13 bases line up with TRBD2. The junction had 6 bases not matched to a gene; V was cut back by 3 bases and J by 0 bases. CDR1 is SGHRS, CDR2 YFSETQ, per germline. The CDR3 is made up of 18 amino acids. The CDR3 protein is CASSWGLAGRSSYNEQFF. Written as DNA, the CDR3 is TGCGCCAGCAGCTGGGGACTAGCGGGGCGAAGCTCCTACAATGAGCAGTTCTTC. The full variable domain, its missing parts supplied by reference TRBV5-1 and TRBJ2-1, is KAGVTQTPRYLIKTRGQQVTLSCSPISGHRSVSWYQQTPGQGLQFLFEYFSETQRNKGNFPGRFSGRQFSNSRSEMNVSTLELGDSALYLCASSWGLAGRSSYNEQFFGPGTRLTVL.

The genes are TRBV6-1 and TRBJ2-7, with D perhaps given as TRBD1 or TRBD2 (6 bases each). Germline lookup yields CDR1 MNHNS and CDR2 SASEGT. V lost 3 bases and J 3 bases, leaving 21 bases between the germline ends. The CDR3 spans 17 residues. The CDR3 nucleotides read TGTGCCAGCAGTGAGGGGGCGGGGCTAGCGACCTACTACGAGCAGTACTTC. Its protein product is CASSEGAGLATYYEQYF.

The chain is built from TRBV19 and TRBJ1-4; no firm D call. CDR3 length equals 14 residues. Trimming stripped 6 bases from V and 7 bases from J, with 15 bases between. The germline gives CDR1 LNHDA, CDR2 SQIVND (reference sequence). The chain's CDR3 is CASRRDGDLEKLFF. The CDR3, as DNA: TGTGCCAGTAGGAGGGATGGGGATCTTGAAAAACTGTTTTTT.